This section outlines one T cell receptor (beta chain) sequence together with its context. This entry comes from a study of CD8 T cells in Susac syndrome. A quantity of roughly 0.5 to 1 ug RNA underwent reverse transcription using random hexamers. Multiplex PCR with immunoSEQ amplified the TCR beta CDR3 across 54 Vbeta and 13 Jbeta. Each CDR3 protein is one row after TCRdb ran MiXCR on the immunoSEQ multiplex PCR reads. Altogether fewer than 150,000 distinct CDR3 sequences are present, roughly 96% being singletons, with the ten largest covering over 0.1%. Per germline, CDR1 MNHNS and CDR2 SASEGT. J gave up 4 bases and V 8 bases, and 11 bases lay outside the gene matches. The CDR3 is 14 residues long. Sequencing of TCR beta was undertaken in CD8+ and CD4+ T cells derived from blood.

J is TRBJ2-7 and V is TRBV6-1, with 7 bases that match TRBD2. The sequence was obtained from a human donor in good health. The specimen sequenced was CD4+ T cells from PBMCs. In nucleotides, the CDR3 is TGTGCCAGCGACCCCGGGACCGGGAGGTACGAGCAGTACTTC. Protein product: CASDPGTGRYEQYF.